The entry below gives a single T cell receptor beta chain sequence along with its context. Its specificity is not known. The sample is drawn from a study of a mutant IDH1 vaccine in newly diagnosed glioma. Study information: Treated patients showed a male proportion of approximately 62%, a female proportion of about 40%, and a mean age of around 39 years. Most patients had received both radiotherapy and temozolomide, the prior options being radiotherapy, temozolomide, or both.

TCRdb's copy holds only in-frame clones and misses some; the assay was immunoSEQ multiplex PCR. The sample carries approximately 80,000 clones, 81% recorded once. The CDR3 has 12 amino acids. Trimming pared 2 bases from V and 5 bases from J, leaving 1 base between. The germline V gene encodes CDR1 MNHNY and CDR2 SVGAGI (reference sequence). Indicated time point: week 47, end of study. Every vaccination contained 300 ug of the mutant IDH1 20-mer peptide and was paired with topical imiquimod. Eight vaccinations went to patients in weeks 1, 3, 5, 7, 11, 15, 19, 23. Each tumor in the donors was a new WHO grade 3 or 4 astrocytoma, IDH1-mutant and ATRX-lost.

Sequencing was performed on PBMCs, taken from a glioma patient whose treatment included an IDH1 peptide vaccine. This clonotype originated in a man aged 40-49 years with glioma. The gene calls are TRBV6-6 and TRBJ1-6; D not resolved. The CDR3 is CASSYDNSPLHF. DNA of the CDR3: TGTGCCAGCAGTTACGATAATTCACCCCTCCACTTT.